The T cell receptor (beta chain) described here comes from a study of T cells in Graves' hyperthyroidism and ophthalmopathy. From RNA transcripts, TCR beta CDR3 regions were amplified. During a first-round RT-PCR of the TCR CDR3, the HTBI primer set was used. From the multiplex PCR reads, TCRdb called clonotypes with MiXCR, one entry per CDR3 protein. The sample contains 450,000 to 600,000 distinct CDR3 sequences, approximately 15% of which appear only once. The CDR3 length is 15 residues. Germline CDR1 is SGHRS and CDR2 is YFSETQ. J gave up 8 bases and V 1 base, and 6 bases lay outside the gene matches. This clonotype was observed many times.

V is TRBV5-1 and J is TRBJ2-1; 10 bases are a match to TRBD2. The TCR was taken from a woman aged 40 to 50 with Graves' hyperthyroidism. Sequencing was done on a sample of blood. Written as DNA, the CDR3 is TGCGCCAGCAGCTTGCCAGCGGGAGGGGTAGATGAGCAGTTCTTC. Translated: CASSLPAGGVDEQFF.